The rows below give T cell receptor beta chains drawn from one sample of a study of T cell repertoires in cytomegalovirus infection. TCRdb re-analysed the reads in MiXCR, keeping a single row per CDR3 protein. The sample includes some 680,000 distinct CDR3 sequences, roughly a third of them seen just once. The sequencing sample was made of PBMCs. These TCRs come from a human donor in good health (CMV status not recorded). Some clones in this sample may be carry-over from other donors' samples. Both conserved end residues are trimmed from each CDR3. The D gene is left open where the match is weak. Size tells how often a clone was seen (once, few, many) or the class of an expanded clone, and some rows leave it out.

TRBV18,NA,NA,TRBJ1-6,ASSREGEGSPLH
TRBV5-1,few,TRBD1,TRBJ1-1,ASSLGLTGSMNTEAF
TRBV28,NA,TRBD2,TRBJ2-7,ASSLLAGGPKEQY
TRBV6-8,NA,TRBD2,TRBJ2-7,ASREGRGSTEQY
TRBV5-6,NA,NA,TRBJ2-3,ASTSGRHGTDTQY
TRBV4-1,NA,NA,TRBJ1-4,ASREGSATNEKLF
TRBV14,NA,TRBD1,TRBJ2-1,ASSQAGQGEQF
TRBV6-6,NA,NA,TRBJ1-1,ASSSARVDTEAF
TRBV14,NA,NA,TRBJ2-2,ASSQFVPSTGELF
TRBV12-3/TRBV12-4,many,NA,TRBJ1-5,ASSFSFQPQH
TRBV2,once,NA,TRBJ1-2,ASTLRVGYT
TRBV4-1,NA,NA,TRBJ1-5,ASSQAGLRNQPQH
TRBV12-3/TRBV12-4,NA,TRBD1,TRBJ2-1,ASRPAGTDYNEQF
TRBV28,NA,NA,TRBJ1-4,ASSSLSPRGEKLF
TRBV7-8,many,TRBD1,TRBJ1-1,ASSKEGTGAVFTEAF
TRBV2,NA,NA,TRBJ1-2,ASSDLTVYGYT
TRBV19,NA,NA,TRBJ1-5,ASTPRPDRDQPQH
TRBV4-1,NA,TRBD1,TRBJ1-5,ASSRRQGGSNQPQH
TRBV7-2,NA,NA,TRBJ2-4,ASSNTVSKNIQY
TRBV15,NA,NA,TRBJ1-4,ATSRAGRITNEKLF
TRBV28,few,TRBD1,TRBJ1-2,ASSFPQGGADGYT
TRBV5-8,many,TRBD1,TRBJ1-1,ASSFRQGRTEAF
TRBV7-2,many,NA,TRBJ2-7,ASTTSLYEQY
TRBV28,NA,NA,TRBJ1-5,ASSNPGRPQH
TRBV10-3,NA,NA,TRBJ1-3,AITGGGTGNTIY
TRBV7-2,many,NA,TRBJ1-3,ASSLEPGSGNTIY
TRBV19,few,NA,TRBJ2-1,ASSITEFPSHEQF
TRBV19,NA,NA,TRBJ2-2,ASSWGRFTYGELF
TRBV28,NA,NA,TRBJ2-7,ASSFVLWGEQY
TRBV4-2,once,NA,TRBJ2-4,ASSQNRQSLAKNIQY
TRBV7-2,few,TRBD2,TRBJ2-7,ASSPQAGAGEQY
TRBV19,NA,NA,TRBJ2-3,ASSVGLGPDTQY